Following are 7 T cell receptor beta chains from one sample sequenced in a study of cytomegalovirus exposure and HLA in healthy donors. PCR was performed using 60 Vbeta and 13 Jbeta primers. Measured with immunoSEQ multiplex PCR; TCRdb has only the in-frame clones, and not every one. The sample has about 140,000 clones, almost 85% seen once; the top ten hold roughly 1.9%. What was sequenced was PBMCs. The source is a woman aged 40-49 years in good health and CMV-seronegative.

This chain links TRBV30 with TRBJ2-3; D perhaps matches TRBD2 (5 bases). V was pared by 6 bases and J by 5 bases, with 12 bases between. Germline V gives CDR1 GTSNPN, CDR2 SVGIG (reference sequence). The CDR3 extends over 12 amino acids. The CDR3 DNA is TGTGCCTGCCGGACTTATCAAGATACGCAGTATTTT. This encodes CACRTYQDTQYF.

The sample holds a few counts of this clone. J is TRBJ2-3 and V is TRBV5-1; 13 positions match TRBD2. Germline CDR1 is SGHRS and CDR2 is YFSETQ. This CDR3 contains 16 residues. Trimming cost V 4 bases and J 0 bases; bases outside gene matches: 2. The CDR3: CASSTGLAGSTDTQYF. In DNA form, the CDR3 reads TGCGCCAGCAGCACGGGACTAGCGGGAAGCACAGATACGCAGTATTTT.

This chain connects TRBV7-6 to TRBJ1-4, with D possibly TRBD1 on 5 matching bases. Trimming took off 8 bases at V and 8 bases at J, with 18 bases between the two ends. The CDR3 totals 14 residues. CDR1 and CDR2 from the germline V gene are SGHVS and FNYEAQ. As DNA, the CDR3 is TGTGCCAGCGCCATACGCTGGGGGGGGGAAAAACTGTTTTTT. Translated: CASAIRWGGEKLFF. Supplemented by reference TRBV7-6 and TRBJ1-4, the full variable domain reads GAGVSQSPRYKVTKRGQDVALRCDPISGHVSLYWYRQALGQGPEFLTYFNYEAQQDKSGLPNDRFSAERPEGSISTLTIQRTEQRDSAMYRCASAIRWGGEKLFFGSGTQLSVL.

This chain connects TRBV7-2 to TRBJ2-3; the match to TRBD2 covers 7 bases. Trimming removed 5 bases from V and 0 bases from J; junction bases left unmatched: 8. Germline V gene lookup returns CDR1 SGHTA and CDR2 FQGNSA. The CDR3 totals 16 residues. The CDR3 DNA is TGTGCCAGCAGCCCGGGGCCCGGGAGGAGCACAGATACGCAGTATTTT. Translating it yields CASSPGPGRSTDTQYF.

This chain uses TRBV11-2 with TRBJ1-1; unclear D gene. This CDR3 has 17 amino acids. V lost 4 bases to trimming and J lost 0 bases, with 18 bases between them. Germline CDR1 is SGHAT and CDR2 is FQNNGV. This CDR3 reads CASSSRGTGGLNTEAFF. In DNA form, the CDR3 reads TGTGCCAGCAGCTCCCGGGGTACCGGCGGGCTGAACACTGAAGCTTTCTTT.

The gene calls are TRBV4-3 and TRBJ2-5; tentatively, D is TRBD2 (6 bases). In germline, CDR1 is LGHNA, CDR2 YSLEER. The germline V and J ends were trimmed by 3 bases and 9 bases, with 14 bases remaining between them. The CDR3 has 13 residues. The CDR3 coding sequence is TGCGCCAGCAGCCAGGGCACCCGGGACTCCCAGTACTTC. It is translated as CASSQGTRDSQYF.

The CDR3 is CATQTGTTYEQYF. CDR3 bases: TGTGCCACCCAAACGGGGACAACCTACGAGCAGTACTTC. The chain links TRBV28 to TRBJ2-7; weak D call: TRBD1 (6 bases). The CDR3 covers 13 residues. The germline V gene encodes CDR1 MDHEN and CDR2 SYDVKM. Trimming left V 10 bases short and J 2 bases short, with 15 bases between.